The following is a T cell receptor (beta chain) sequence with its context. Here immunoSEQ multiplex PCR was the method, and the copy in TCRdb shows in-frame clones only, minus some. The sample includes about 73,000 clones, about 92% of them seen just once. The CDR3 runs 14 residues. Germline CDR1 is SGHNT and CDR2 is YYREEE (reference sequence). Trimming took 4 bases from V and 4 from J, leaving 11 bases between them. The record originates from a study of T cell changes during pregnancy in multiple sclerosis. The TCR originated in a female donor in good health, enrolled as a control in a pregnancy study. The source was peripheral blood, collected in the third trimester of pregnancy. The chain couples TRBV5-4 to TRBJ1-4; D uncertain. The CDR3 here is CASSPGSINEKLFF. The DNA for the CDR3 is TGTGCCAGCAGCCCGGGAAGTATTAATGAAAAACTGTTTTTT.